This is a list of T cell receptor beta chains from one sample in a study of T cell changes during pregnancy in multiple sclerosis. The assay was immunoSEQ multiplex PCR, and TCRdb's table has in-frame clones only and misses some. The data show some 120,000 clones, 80% to 95% seen once. The specimen comprised peripheral blood, sampled before pregnancy. The receptors come from a female donor with multiple sclerosis, enrolled in a pregnancy study. Both conserved end residues are part of each CDR3.

>TRBV7-9
CASSHEGRAGGNTIYF
>TRBV12-5
CASGLDRGLGAFF
>TRBV5-4
CASSRDRGSEETQYF
>TRBV19
CASSNTQGVGAFF
>TRBV11-2
CASSLETGGTQYF
>TRBV6-5
CASSQRGSGGTEAFF
>TRBV9
CASSVDASGMIGDTQYF
>TRBV7-3
CASSPVGGDSGANVLTF
>TRBV5-5
CASSPLVTSGSTYNEQFF
>TRBV9
CASSPWGADSYNEQFF
>TRBV18
CASSPRSGVRVTNTEAFF
>TRBV7-9
CASSPDRTNEKLFF
>TRBV9
CASSVVAGAGSADTQYF
>TRBV4-2
CASSQARTSGLYNEQFF
>TRBV7-7
CASSLGTGTYEQYF
>TRBV21-1
CASSKEGGLAGKEYNEQFF
>TRBV4-1
CASSQGGTQGETQYF
>TRBV5-1
CASSRAPGTGDEQYF
>TRBV6-5
CASSRDRDYYGYTF
>TRBV19
CASRGGPNWGEKLFF
>TRBV5-6
CASVPGEVSNYGYTF
>TRBV19
CASKVGGTANTEAFF
>TRBV19
CASSMTGTGNTIYF
>TRBV6-6
CASSFFDGTGELFF
>TRBV7-2
CASSLRDRGPLNTEAFF
>TRBV6-6
CASSYPGTGVEQYF
>TRBV19
CASSLSGGDTGELFF